A selection of T cell receptor beta chains follows, all from one sample in a study of PD-L1 blockade in urothelial cancer. TCRdb's copy holds only in-frame clones and misses some; the assay was immunoSEQ multiplex PCR. This table holds 120,000 or so clones, approximately 85% found once. This sample comprised PBMCs, obtained around atezolizumab (anti-PD-L1) treatment. All receptors derive from a man between 50 and 59 years old with urothelial cancer. Both conserved end residues are part of each CDR3. D genes are given only for firm matches. Some rows mark clone size as missing; the rest say once, few, many or name a class of expanded clone.

TRBJ1-1,-,TRBV18,TRBD1,CASSPPRGHNTEAFF,TGTGCCAGCTCACCACCCAGGGGGCATAACACTGAAGCTTTCTTT
TRBJ1-4,once,TRBV4-1,TRBD1,CASSLTGGRTANEKLFF,TGCGCCAGCAGCCTCACAGGGGGCCGAACGGCTAATGAAAAACTGTTTTTT
TRBJ2-5,-,TRBV6-1,TRBD2,CASRGTITETQYF,TGTGCCAGCAGAGGGACTATTACAGAGACCCAGTACTTC
TRBJ1-3,many,TRBV4-1,TRBD1,CASSQAGTGLNPSGNTIYF,TGCGCCAGCAGCCAAGCCGGGACAGGGCTAAACCCCTCTGGAAACACCATATATTTT
TRBJ2-3,-,TRBV5-1,TRBD2,CASKAGSSTDTQYF,TGCGCCAGCAAAGCGGGGTCTAGCACAGATACGCAGTATTTT
TRBJ1-2,-,TRBV29-1,TRBD1,CSVDNRGGYTF,TGCAGCGTTGACAACAGGGGCGGCTACACCTTC
TRBJ2-5,-,TRBV15,TRBD1,CATRQAGTGPQETQYF,TGTGCCACCAGGCAGGCCGGGACAGGGCCCCAAGAGACCCAGTACTTC
TRBJ2-7,-,TRBV5-1,-,CASSRVTGLESYEQYF,TGCGCCAGCAGCCGCGTGACAGGCTTGGAATCCTACGAGCAGTACTTC
TRBJ2-7,-,TRBV9,TRBD1,CASSVQPDRVGEQYF,TGTGCCAGCAGCGTTCAACCCGACAGGGTTGGCGAGCAGTACTTC
TRBJ1-4,-,TRBV5-1,-,CASSSSLSGEKLFF,TGCGCCAGCAGCTCAAGCTTATCGGGGGAAAAACTGTTTTTT
TRBJ2-1,-,TRBV11-2,TRBD2,CASSSGGLLGEQFF,TGTGCCAGCAGCTCGGGGGGGCTATTGGGCGAGCAGTTCTTC
TRBJ1-2,-,TRBV9,-,CASSVDPLSRSSRGYTF,TGTGCCAGCAGCGTAGACCCCCTGTCCAGGTCCAGTCGTGGCTACACCTTC
TRBJ2-1,-,TRBV5-4,TRBD1,CASSSGQGLLNNEQFF,TGTGCCAGCAGCTCTGGACAGGGCCTACTAAACAATGAGCAGTTCTTC
TRBJ2-5,-,TRBV11-3,TRBD2,CASSSGLAGLETQYF,TGTGCCAGCAGCTCAGGACTAGCGGGACTAGAGACCCAGTACTTC
TRBJ2-1,-,TRBV7-2,-,CASSSRRRDEQFF,TGTGCCAGCAGCTCTCGCAGGAGGGATGAGCAGTTCTTC
TRBJ2-5,-,TRBV28,TRBD2,CASRTSGQETQYF,TGTGCCAGCAGGACTAGCGGCCAAGAGACCCAGTACTTC
TRBJ2-1,-,TRBV2,-,CASSEAQIARAYNEQFF,TGTGCCAGCAGTGAAGCGCAAATCGCCAGGGCATACAATGAGCAGTTCTTC
TRBJ2-2,few,TRBV9,TRBD2,CASSVAPSGDITNTGELFF,TGTGCCAGCAGCGTAGCTCCTAGCGGGGATATTACGAACACCGGGGAGCTGTTTTTT
TRBJ2-2,-,TRBV10-2,-,CASSERGTGELFF,TGCGCCAGCAGTGAACGGGGCACCGGGGAGCTGTTTTTT
TRBJ2-7,-,TRBV28,TRBD1,CASSLTPDRVFEQYF,TGTGCCAGCAGTCTCACCCCGGACAGGGTGTTCGAGCAGTACTTC
TRBJ1-1,-,TRBV10-3,-,CAISSGTGTEAFF,TGTGCCATCAGCTCCGGGACTGGGACTGAAGCTTTCTTT
TRBJ1-1,-,TRBV4-2,-,CASSQTRQSRVAFF,TGTGCCAGCAGCCAAACAAGACAGTCCAGAGTAGCTTTCTTT
TRBJ2-7,-,TRBV4-1,TRBD1,CASSQVPFGQGAYEQYF,TGCGCCAGCAGCCAAGTTCCCTTCGGACAGGGAGCCTACGAGCAGTACTTC
TRBJ1-3,-,TRBV9,-,CASSVAEGNTIYF,TGTGCCAGCAGCGTAGCCGAGGGAAACACCATATATTTT
TRBJ2-3,once,TRBV30,-,CAWRRPGSTDTQYF,TGTGCCTGGAGACGTCCGGGAAGCACAGATACGCAGTATTTT
TRBJ2-3,-,TRBV7-9,TRBD2,CASSLGGLADLTDTQYF,TGTGCCAGCAGCTTAGGGGGACTAGCGGACCTCACAGATACGCAGTATTTT
TRBJ2-3,-,TRBV10-2,TRBD2,CASRTSGSLTDTQYF,TGCGCCAGCAGGACTAGCGGGAGCCTAACAGATACGCAGTATTTT
TRBJ2-2,few,TRBV5-1,-,CASSLAVGGTGELFF,TGCGCCAGCAGCTTGGCCGTGGGGGGCACCGGGGAGCTGTTTTTT
TRBJ1-4,-,TRBV9,-,CASSPRTPATNEKLFF,TGTGCCAGCAGCCCACGGACACCGGCAACTAATGAAAAACTGTTTTTT